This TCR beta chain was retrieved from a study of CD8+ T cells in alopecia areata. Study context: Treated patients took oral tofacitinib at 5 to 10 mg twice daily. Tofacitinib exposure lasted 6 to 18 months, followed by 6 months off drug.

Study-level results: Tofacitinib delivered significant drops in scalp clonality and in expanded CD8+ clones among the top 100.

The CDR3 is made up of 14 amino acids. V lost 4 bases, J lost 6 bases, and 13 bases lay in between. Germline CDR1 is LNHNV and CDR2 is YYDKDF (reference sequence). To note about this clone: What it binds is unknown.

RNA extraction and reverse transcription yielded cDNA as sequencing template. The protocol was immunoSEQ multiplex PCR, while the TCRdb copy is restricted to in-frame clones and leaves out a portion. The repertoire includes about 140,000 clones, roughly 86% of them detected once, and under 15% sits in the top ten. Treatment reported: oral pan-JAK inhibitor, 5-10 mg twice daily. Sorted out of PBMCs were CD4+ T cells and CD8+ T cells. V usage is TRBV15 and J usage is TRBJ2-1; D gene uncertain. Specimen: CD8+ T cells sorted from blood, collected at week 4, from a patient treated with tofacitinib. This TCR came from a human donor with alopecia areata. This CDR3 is CATSMASLSNEQFF. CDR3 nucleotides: TGTGCCACCAGCATGGCGTCTTTGAGCAATGAGCAGTTCTTC.